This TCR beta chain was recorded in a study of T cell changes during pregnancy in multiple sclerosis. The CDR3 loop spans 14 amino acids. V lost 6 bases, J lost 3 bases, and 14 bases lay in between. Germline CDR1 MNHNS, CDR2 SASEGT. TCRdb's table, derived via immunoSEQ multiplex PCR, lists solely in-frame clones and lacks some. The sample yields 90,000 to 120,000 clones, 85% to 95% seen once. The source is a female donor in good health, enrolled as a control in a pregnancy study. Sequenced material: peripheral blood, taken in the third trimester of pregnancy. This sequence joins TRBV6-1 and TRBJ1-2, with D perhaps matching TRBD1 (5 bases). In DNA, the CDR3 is TGTGCCAGCAGGAATACACAGGCGGACTATGGCTACACCTTC. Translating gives CASRNTQADYGYTF.